Below, 10 T cell receptor beta chains from the same sample are listed, as sequenced in a study of blood T cell repertoires in COVID-19. Sequencing used immunoSEQ multiplex PCR; TCRdb keeps in-frame clones, though not all of them. The sample carries about 270,000 clones, about 89% recorded once. Specimen: peripheral blood. These receptors were collected from a man aged 35-49 years with active or convalescent COVID-19.

The rearrangement joins TRBV9 to TRBJ2-1; 9 nucleotides agree with TRBD2. The CDR3 has 22 residues. The V gene end was trimmed by 1 base and the J gene end by 0 bases; junction bases not matched to a gene: 20. Germline-derived CDR1 and CDR2 are SGDLS and YYNGEE. Here the CDR3 DNA reads TGTGCCAGCAGCGTAACCCACCCAACTAAGCGGGGGGCCCCTTCCTCCTACAATGAGCAGTTCTTC. Translating it yields CASSVTHPTKRGAPSSYNEQFF.

The V gene is TRBV2, the J gene TRBJ2-7; weak D call: TRBD2 (6 bases). The length of the CDR3 is 16 residues. Germline CDR1 and CDR2: SNHLY and FYNNEI. V lost 4 bases and J 4 bases, leaving 20 bases between the germline ends. The CDR3 is CASSGGLEGLPYEQYF. CDR3 coding DNA: TGTGCCAGCAGTGGGGGTTTGGAGGGGCTTCCATACGAGCAGTACTTC.

This sequence joins TRBV7-6 and TRBJ2-3, with a possible D match to TRBD1 (6 bases). V was clipped by 5 bases and J by 2 bases, with 17 bases between them. CDR3 size: 16 residues. Germline V CDR1 and CDR2: SGHVS, FNYEAQ. The CDR3 coding sequence is TGTGCCAGCAGCCCCCAAGGACAGCCAAACACAGATACGCAGTATTTT. It translates to CASSPQGQPNTDTQYF. The variable domain in full, with the rest retrieved from reference TRBV7-6 and TRBJ2-3, is GAGVSQSPRYKVTKRGQDVALRCDPISGHVSLYWYRQALGQGPEFLTYFNYEAQQDKSGLPNDRFSAERPEGSISTLTIQRTEQRDSAMYRCASSPQGQPNTDTQYFGPGTRLTVL.

This sequence joins TRBV19 and TRBJ1-3; TRBD1 aligns across 9 bases. The ends lost 6 bases at V and 0 bases at J; junction bases unmatched: 6. The CDR3 spans 16 residues. CDR1 is LNHDA and CDR2 is SQIVND in the germline V gene (reference sequence). CDR3 coding DNA: TGTGCCAGTAGGTGGACAGGGGCGGGCTCTGGAAACACCATATATTTT. The encoded protein is CASRWTGAGSGNTIYF.

This chain's CDR3 is CATSHLAGSTDTQYF. Written as DNA, the CDR3 is TGTGCCACCAGTCACCTAGCGGGAAGCACAGATACGCAGTATTTT. The V call is TRBV24-1, the J call TRBJ2-3; TRBD2 matches at 9 bases. The ends lost 6 bases at V and 0 bases at J; junction bases unmatched: 3. From germline, CDR1 is KGHDR and CDR2 SFDVKD. This CDR3 comprises 15 residues.

The gene calls are TRBV5-1 and TRBJ2-3, with 9 nucleotides matching TRBD1. The CDR3 is made up of 17 amino acids. With V trimmed by 4 bases and J by 2 bases, 11 bases remained unmatched. Looked up from germline, CDR1 is SGHRS and CDR2 is YFSETQ. The CDR3 DNA reads as TGCGCCAGCAGCCCATCGGTAGGGACAGGGATCACAGATACGCAGTATTTT. Translating gives CASSPSVGTGITDTQYF.

The rearrangement joins TRBV10-1 to TRBJ1-1, with D maybe TRBD1 (6 bases). Germline CDR1 reads WNHNN; CDR2 reads SYGVQD (reference sequence). Deletions cut 0 bases from V and 7 bases from J, with 9 bases between. This CDR3 has 13 residues. Here the CDR3 reads CASSESTQGEAFF. DNA for the CDR3: TGCGCCAGCAGTGAGTCGACACAGGGTGAAGCTTTCTTT.

V and J are TRBV10-3 and TRBJ2-7; D perhaps matches TRBD1 (6 bases). There are 13 residues in the CDR3. V dropped 2 bases and J dropped 3 bases, with 8 bases sitting between them. Germline loops: CDR1 ENHRY, CDR2 SYGVKD. The CDR3 bases are TGTGCCATCAGTGAGGACAGGAACTACGAGCAGTACTTC. It is translated as CAISEDRNYEQYF.

The V gene is TRBV3-1 (or the pseudogene TRBV3-2), the J gene TRBJ2-3, with D maybe TRBD2 (5 bases). CDR1 is LGHDT, CDR2 YNNKEL, per germline (reference sequence). The V end was cut by 4 bases, the J end by 1 base, with 12 bases between. The CDR3 runs 15 residues. CDR3 in DNA: TGTGCCAGCAGCCTCTCAACAGCGGGCACAGATACGCAGTATTTT. Its translation: CASSLSTAGTDTQYF.

J is TRBJ2-2 and V is TRBV9; D gene unclear. The CDR3 spans 13 residues. With 0 bases removed from V and 6 bases from J, the gap between germline ends came to 6 bases. Germline CDR1 is SGDLS and CDR2 is YYNGEE. CDR3 DNA: TGTGCCAGCAGCGTAGCTCTAGCCGGGGAGCTGTTTTTT. It codes for CASSVALAGELFF.